This T cell receptor beta chain was profiled in a study of response to subunit inactivated influenza vaccine. Findings of the study overall: It was suggested by the authors that few new T cells are recruited by each seasonal influenza vaccination.

In the case of this clonotype: Its specificity is not known.

Via MiXCR, TCRdb re-called the RT-PCR reads, giving one row per CDR3 protein. The sample has 490,000 or so distinct CDR3 sequences; approximately 7.6% are singletons. The sequencing used PBMCs from blood, collected around 25 months after vaccination. This TCR was sampled from a man aged 45 to 75 who received an inactivated influenza vaccine.

The CDR3: CSAGDRNNNEQFF. The CDR3 DNA is TGCAGCGCCGGGGACAGGAACAACAATGAGCAGTTCTTC. The chain employs TRBV29-1 and TRBJ2-1; 8 bases line up with TRBD1. The J segment lost 5 bases and the V segment lost 7 bases, leaving 7 bases of the junction unmatched. The CDR3 is made up of 13 amino acids. Germline-derived CDR1 and CDR2 are SQVTM and ANQGSEA.